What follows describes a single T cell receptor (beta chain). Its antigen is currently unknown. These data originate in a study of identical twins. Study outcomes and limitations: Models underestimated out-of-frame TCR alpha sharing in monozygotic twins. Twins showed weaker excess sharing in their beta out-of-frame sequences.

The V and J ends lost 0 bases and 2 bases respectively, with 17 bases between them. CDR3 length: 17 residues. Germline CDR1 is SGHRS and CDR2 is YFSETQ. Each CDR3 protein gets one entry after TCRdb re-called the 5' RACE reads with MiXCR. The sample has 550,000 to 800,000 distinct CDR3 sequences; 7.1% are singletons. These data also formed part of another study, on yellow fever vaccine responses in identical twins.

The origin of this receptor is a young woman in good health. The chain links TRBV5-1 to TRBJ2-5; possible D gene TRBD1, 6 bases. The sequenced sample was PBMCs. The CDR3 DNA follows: TGCGCCAGCAGCTTGGTACGGTGGACAGAGGAACAAGAGACCCAGTACTTC. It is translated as CASSLVRWTEEQETQYF.